The 2 T cell receptor beta chains below were found in one sample sequenced in a study of Ad26.COV2.S vaccination and SARS-CoV-2 variants. The assay was immunoSEQ multiplex PCR, and TCRdb's table has in-frame clones only and misses some. The data contain around 170,000 clones, roughly nine tenths of them singletons. Sequenced material: peripheral blood, taken after recovery from COVID-19. Every receptor here comes from a human donor who had recovered from COVID-19.

The V gene is TRBV6-4, the J gene TRBJ1-1; TRBD1 aligns across 7 bases. This CDR3 is built from 17 residues. V lost 4 bases to trimming and J lost 1 base; unmatched junction nucleotides: 12. From germline, CDR1 is MRHNA and CDR2 SNTAGT. CDR3 bases: TGTGCCAGCAGTGCCAGAAGTCAGGGACAGAAGAACACTGAAGCTTTCTTT. Translating gives CASSARSQGQKNTEAFF.

V usage is TRBV7-9 and J usage is TRBJ1-3; D gene ambiguous. Germline V lookup: CDR1 SEHNR, CDR2 FQNEAQ (reference sequence). Between the trimmed V and J ends, which lost 6 bases and 3 bases, there was a span of 15 bases. The CDR3 runs to 15 residues. The CDR3 sequence is CASSGELGFGNTIYF. DNA for the CDR3: TGTGCCAGCAGTGGGGAACTTGGCTTTGGAAACACCATATATTTT.